This T cell receptor beta chain was obtained from a study of shared clonotypes between healthy human individuals (dated by TCRdb to 2019 to 2021). About the study as a whole: The cohort comprised two women and a few men aged 18 to 49 years. Between about 0.94 and 10 billion PBMCs per donor were obtained by leukapheresis. For each donor, CD4 naive and CD4 memory were each given three plates, CD8 naive was given two plates, and CD8 memory was given one plate. To increase sequencing depth and limit assay-specific biases, TCR repertoire library preparation and sequencing were carried out by different laboratories using diverse techniques. To estimate repertoire size and how much clonotypes are shared between individuals, the study performed deep sequencing of blood TCR repertoires from a few healthy adults.

General study outcomes and caveats: Pairwise subsampling indicated that sequencing depth was expected to affect the degree of clonotype sharing among donors. When several donors were compared, the shared fraction of clonotypes was about 5% for naive CD4, approximately 3.5% for naive CD8, 2.3% for memory CD4, and roughly 0.4% for memory CD8. Because the study included only a small number of donors, the genetic and exposure-history diversity represented was limited. Compared with non-shared clonotypes, the clonotypes found in all four sorted-subset donors had higher generation probabilities. Incomplete sequencing was indicated by rarefaction of sorted-subset datasets, despite the large sequencing depth. Sampling was restricted to blood, and TCR repertoires in tissue are likely to differ from TCR repertoires in blood. Naive subsets generally had larger estimated clonotype richness than memory subsets.

Using the deep immunoSEQ assay, TCR CDR3 regions were amplified from genomic DNA by multiplex PCR. Extracted genomic DNA from each cell subset was distributed evenly across all wells of several immunoSEQ 96-well plates, and each plate was treated as a replicate. For sorted subsets, each replicate PCR was loaded with approximately 200 ng genomic DNA, equivalent to approximately 27,000 T cell genomes. Purified libraries were quantified with a Qubit 3.0 fluorometer, sized on a Bioanalyzer 2100, and re-quantified with the KAPA Library Quantification kit. A separate single-read 150-cycle Illumina NextSeq 550 flow cell was used to sequence each immunoSEQ 96-well plate. Per the authors' processing: The immunoSEQ output contained only junctional sequences without quality scores, so filtering could not match that applied to full-length reads. To assign V/J genes and CDR3, sequences were annotated using PyIR, a Python wrapper for IgBLAST v1.9, with IMGT germline references. Reads with weak V/J assignments (E-value above 1e-6), missing CDR3, stop codons, out-of-frame junctions, or ambiguous translated residues were removed. V3J clonotypes were defined by identical inferred V gene, J gene, and CDR3 amino acid sequence. Percentage overlap between repertoires was calculated by dividing the number of shared unique clonotypes by the size of the smaller repertoire. Three approaches were used to assess repertoire richness: RTK rarefaction, the Chao1 estimator, and Recon v2.1 estimates of unobserved clonotypes. OLGA was used to compute generation probabilities for all TCRbeta clonotypes that the gDNA method yielded from a few donors. This immuneACCESS table, as held by TCRdb, lists in-frame sequences with V and J called but not all clones. Of the missing ones, under half trace to an unresolved V gene in checked studies; the others have no known cause. The DNA gave D and trimming, while V, J and clone size come from that table. The table for this sample lists over 850,000 clones; approximately 78% of them were counted only once. Together, the top ten hold 0.4% to 0.55% of the sample.

The cysteine opens and the phenylalanine closes a CDR3 of 14 amino acids. The kept DNA is CDR3 alone, 42 bases in frame from the first base. V and J are trimmed by 4 bases and 2 bases, and the gene matches miss 4 bases of the junction. CDR1 SEHNR and CDR2 FQNEAQ are derived from the germline V gene (reference sequence). Comment on this clone: Its antigen is currently not known. No much larger clone is present one base from it, and per-base qualities are unavailable.

Healthy HIV-negative adults with no recently reported acute infections or vaccinations were included as donors. All donors were Caucasian adults living in Nashville, Tennessee, USA. CD4+ T cells were enriched through magnetic negative selection, after which naive cells were positively selected on CD45RA and the remaining negative fraction served as the memory subset. Blood was collected by leukapheresis, and PBMCs were isolated by Ficoll-Histopaque density gradient centrifugation and then cryopreserved in liquid nitrogen vapor phase. Analytical flow cytometry was used to check the purity and quantity of every magnetically sorted T cell population. Genomic DNA was isolated from every sorted fraction and measured by UV absorbance on a Nanodrop 2000c.

Here the chain combines TRBV7-9 and TRBJ2-7; 8 bases in between match TRBD1. The sequence was collected from a man in his late teens or twenties in good health. Some clones in this sample may be carry-over from other donors' samples. Material for sequencing was memory CD4+ T cells from PBMCs. The sample's cell subset or site label is to be understood as: CD45RA-negative fraction. CDR3 protein: CASSWSDRAYEQYF. The bases read TGTGCCAGCAGCTGGTCGGACAGGGCCTACGAGCAGTACTTC.